This T cell receptor beta chain was sequenced for a study of identical twins. There are many counts of this clonotype. TCRdb recomputed calls from the 5' RACE reads with MiXCR, one row per CDR3 protein. The table shows 500,000 to 650,000 distinct CDR3 sequences, with just over 7% occurring only once. This CDR3 has 16 residues. Germline-derived CDR1 and CDR2 are SGHVS and FQNEAQ. V lost 0 bases and J 3 bases, leaving 11 bases between the germline ends. These data also formed part of another study, on yellow fever vaccine responses in identical twins.

The receptor comes from a woman under 30 in good health. The rearrangement joins TRBV7-8 to TRBJ2-2, with D possibly TRBD2 on 6 matching bases. The material sequenced was PBMCs. The CDR3: CASSLASSADTGELFF. In nucleotides, the CDR3 is TGTGCCAGCAGCTTAGCATCTAGCGCCGACACCGGGGAGCTGTTTTTT.